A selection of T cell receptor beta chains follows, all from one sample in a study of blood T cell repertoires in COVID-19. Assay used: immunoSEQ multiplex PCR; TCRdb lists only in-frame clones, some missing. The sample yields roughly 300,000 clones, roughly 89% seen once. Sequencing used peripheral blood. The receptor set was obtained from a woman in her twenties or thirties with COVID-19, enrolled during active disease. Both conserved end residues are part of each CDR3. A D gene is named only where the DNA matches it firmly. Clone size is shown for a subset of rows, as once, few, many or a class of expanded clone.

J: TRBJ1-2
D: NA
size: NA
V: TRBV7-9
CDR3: CASSLVPGSNYGYTF
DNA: TGTGCCAGCAGCTTAGTACCAGGTTCTAACTATGGCTACACCTTC

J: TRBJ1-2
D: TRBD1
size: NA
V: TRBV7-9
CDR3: CASSRDSYGYTF
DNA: TGTGCCAGCAGCAGGGACAGCTATGGCTACACCTTC

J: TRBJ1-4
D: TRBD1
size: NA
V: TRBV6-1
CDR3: CASSDLPGQGGEKLFF
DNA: TGTGCCAGCAGTGACCTCCCGGGACAGGGAGGGGAAAAACTGTTTTTT

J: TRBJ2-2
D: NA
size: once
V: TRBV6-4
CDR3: CASSDLNTGELFF
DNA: TGTGCCAGCAGTGACCTCAACACCGGGGAGCTGTTTTTT

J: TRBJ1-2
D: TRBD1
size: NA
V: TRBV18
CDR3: CASSYGQGGTF
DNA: TGTGCCAGCTCTTACGGACAGGGAGGTACCTTC

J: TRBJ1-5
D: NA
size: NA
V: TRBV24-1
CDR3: CATSRGRGGNQPQHF
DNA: TGTGCCACCAGCCGAGGGAGGGGAGGTAATCAGCCCCAGCATTTT

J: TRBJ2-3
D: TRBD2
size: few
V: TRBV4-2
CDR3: CASSLHLLADASPSSTDTQYF
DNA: TGTGCCAGCAGCCTTCACTTACTAGCGGACGCATCCCCTAGTAGCACAGATACGCAGTATTTT

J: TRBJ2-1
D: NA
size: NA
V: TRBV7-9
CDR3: CASSNPLGTSYNEQFF
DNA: TGTGCCAGCAGCAACCCACTAGGTACCTCCTACAATGAGCAGTTCTTC

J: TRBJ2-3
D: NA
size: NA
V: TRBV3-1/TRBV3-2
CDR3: CASSLRRGGFTDTQYF
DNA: TGTGCCAGCAGCCTCCGGAGGGGGGGCTTCACAGATACGCAGTATTTT

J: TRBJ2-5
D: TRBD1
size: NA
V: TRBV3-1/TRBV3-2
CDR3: CASSLRQGASETQYF
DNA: TGTGCCAGCAGCCTCCGACAGGGGGCGTCGGAGACCCAGTACTTC

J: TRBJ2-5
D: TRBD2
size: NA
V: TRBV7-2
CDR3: CASSLSSQRGKETQYF
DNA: TGTGCCAGCAGCTTAAGCTCCCAGCGGGGGAAAGAGACCCAGTACTTC

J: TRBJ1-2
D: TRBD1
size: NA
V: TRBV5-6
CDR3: CASSQDRGRAWGYTF
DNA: TGTGCCAGCAGCCAGGACAGGGGAAGGGCCTGGGGCTACACCTTC

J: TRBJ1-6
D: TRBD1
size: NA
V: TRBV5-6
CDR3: CASSSDRGVSPLHF
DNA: TGTGCCAGCAGCTCCGACAGGGGCGTCTCACCCCTCCACTTT

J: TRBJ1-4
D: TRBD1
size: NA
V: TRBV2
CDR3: CASSVRQGNEKLFF
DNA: TGTGCCAGCAGTGTTCGACAGGGGAATGAAAAACTGTTTTTT

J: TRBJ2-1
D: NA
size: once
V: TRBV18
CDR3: CASSPPATYNEQFF
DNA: TGTGCCAGCTCCCCCCCCGCGACCTACAATGAGCAGTTCTTC

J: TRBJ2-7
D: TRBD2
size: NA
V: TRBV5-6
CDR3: CASSFQRGGHRYEQYF
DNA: TGTGCCAGCAGCTTCCAGCGGGGGGGCCACCGCTACGAGCAGTACTTC

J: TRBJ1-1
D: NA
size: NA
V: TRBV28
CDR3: CASSPRTERRTFF
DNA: TGTGCCAGCAGTCCCCGGACTGAAAGAAGAACTTTCTTT

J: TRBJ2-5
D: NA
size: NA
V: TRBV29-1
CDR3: CSVEQSQETQYF
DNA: TGCAGCGTTGAACAATCCCAAGAGACCCAGTACTTC

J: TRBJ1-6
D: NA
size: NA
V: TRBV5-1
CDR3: CASTSGGGHGESPLHF
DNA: TGCGCCAGCACATCGGGCGGGGGACACGGAGAGTCACCCCTCCACTTT

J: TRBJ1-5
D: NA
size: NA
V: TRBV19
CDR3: CASSIGGNQPQHF
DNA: TGTGCCAGTAGTATCGGAGGGAATCAGCCCCAGCATTTT